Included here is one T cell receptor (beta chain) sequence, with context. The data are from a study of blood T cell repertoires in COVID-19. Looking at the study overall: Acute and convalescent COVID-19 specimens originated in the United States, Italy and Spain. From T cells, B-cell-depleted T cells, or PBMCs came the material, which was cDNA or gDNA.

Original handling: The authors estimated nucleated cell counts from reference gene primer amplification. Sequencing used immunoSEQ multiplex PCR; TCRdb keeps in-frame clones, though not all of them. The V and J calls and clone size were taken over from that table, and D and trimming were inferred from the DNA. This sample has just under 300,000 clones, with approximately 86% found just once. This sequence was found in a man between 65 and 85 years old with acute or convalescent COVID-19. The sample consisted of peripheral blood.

CDR3 in DNA: TGTGCCAGCAGCCTGCCCGGGACTAGCGGGACCGGGGAGCTGTTTTTT. Protein sequence: CASSLPGTSGTGELFF. The chain is built from TRBV7-2 and TRBJ2-2; 12 nucleotides align to TRBD2. The CDR3 is 16 residues long. V gave up 5 bases and J gave up 5 bases; unmatched junction bases: 6. Germline CDR1 reads SGHTA; CDR2 reads FQGNSA.